One sample yielded the 18 T cell receptor beta chains listed below, sequenced in a study of spatial heterogeneity in lung cancer. Whole-study findings and limits: It was found that expanded intratumoral alpha and beta TCR counts tracked tumor mutation counts.

Time point reported: sample taken at primary tumor resection. TCRdb fed the 5' RACE reads into MiXCR, producing one record per CDR3 protein. This table holds about 19,000 distinct CDR3 sequences, 9.6% found once. These receptors have no identified antigens. The sequenced sample was lung tumor tissue, obtained at surgery. The receptors come from a female donor with early-stage non-small cell lung cancer.

Regarding this clonotype: This beta chain appears as a stray read in a library generated for alpha chains; its size is not informative. The chain couples TRBV20-1 to TRBJ1-1; possibly TRBD1 for D (6 bases). Germline CDR1 and CDR2: DFQATT and SNEGSKA (reference sequence). Trimming removed 1 base from V and 3 bases from J, with 9 bases in between. The CDR3 has 13 residues. The CDR3 DNA is TGCAGTGCTAGAGTAGGGGGGGACACTGAAGCTTTCTTT. This translates into CSARVGGDTEAFF.

This clonotype has a count of ten or more. Found in a library prepared for alpha chains, this beta chain is an off-target read, and its abundance has little meaning. This chain uses TRBV3-1 with TRBJ1-2; D gene ambiguous. The CDR3 is 13 residues long. Trimming cost V 1 base and J 4 bases, with 7 bases left between them. Germline V gene lookup returns CDR1 LGHDT and CDR2 YNNKEL (reference sequence). The CDR3 nucleotides are TGTGCCAGCAGCCAAGGGCAGGTCTATGGCTACACCTTC. Its translation is CASSQGQVYGYTF.

This clonotype was picked up a small number of times. Being off target in a library aimed at alpha chains, this beta chain has a size of little meaning. The rearrangement joins TRBV5-6 to TRBJ1-2; D gene uncertain. The V end lost 0 bases, the J end lost 0 bases, and 12 bases lay between the germline ends. The CDR3 is 16 amino acids. Germline loops: CDR1 SGHDT, CDR2 YYEEEE. The CDR3 coding sequence is TGTGCCAGCAGCTTGGTAGCCCAACCCCCTAACTATGGCTACACCTTC. Translation: CASSLVAQPPNYGYTF.

This clonotype has more than one count but fewer than ten. Little can be read into the size of this beta chain, an off-target read in a library designed for alpha chains. The chain is built from TRBV3-1 and TRBJ2-7; D not resolved. Per germline, CDR1 LGHDT and CDR2 YNNKEL (reference sequence). Trimming removed 1 base from V and 7 bases from J, with 14 bases in between. The CDR3 loop spans 14 amino acids. The CDR3, as DNA: TGTGCCAGCAGCCAAGGCAGGCATCGTGGGGAGCAGTACTTC. This translates into CASSQGRHRGEQYF.

Concerning this clonotype: This beta chain is an unintended read in a library built for alpha chains; its size means little. V is TRBV7-9 and J is TRBJ1-5; D possibly corresponds to TRBD1 (5 bases). Germline CDR1 and CDR2: SEHNR and FQNEAQ (reference sequence). The CDR3 has 15 amino acids. V was shortened by 0 bases and J by 3 bases, with 9 bases between the two germline ends. The CDR3 region is CASSLAGVHNQPQHF. The CDR3, as DNA: TGTGCCAGCAGCTTAGCGGGGGTCCACAATCAGCCCCAGCATTTT.

Remarks on this clonotype: The size of this beta chain means little, since it is a stray read in a library made for alpha chains. This sequence joins TRBV3-1 and TRBJ2-5; no clear D gene. V was cut by 0 bases and J by 5 bases, with 19 bases left in between. The CDR3 is made up of 17 amino acids. Germline CDR1 LGHDT, CDR2 YNNKEL (reference sequence). As DNA, the CDR3 is TGTGCCAGCAGCCAAGACCCCGGGTCACGGGCTCCCGAGACCCAGTACTTC. Encoded protein: CASSQDPGSRAPETQYF.

By share, this clonotype ranks as medium-sized. This beta chain appears as a stray read in a library generated for alpha chains; its size is not informative. The chain carries TRBV29-1 and TRBJ2-3; tentative D call: TRBD1 (5 bases). Germline V gene lookup returns CDR1 SQVTM and CDR2 ANQGSEA. The CDR3 spans 10 residues. CDR3 amino acids: CRAGTDTQYF. In DNA, the CDR3 is TGCAGAGCAGGGACAGATACGCAGTATTTT.

Turning to this clonotype: This beta chain lies outside the target of a library built for alpha chains; its clone size means little. The chain is built from TRBV4-3 and TRBJ2-3, with 12 positions matching TRBD1. CDR3 length: 20 amino acids. Germline V gene lookup returns CDR1 LGHNA and CDR2 YSLEER. Losses at the gene ends were 3 bases for V and 0 bases for J; bases not matched to a gene: 13. The DNA for the CDR3 is TGCGCCAGCAGCCAGGAATTCGGGACAGGGGGCTCCCATAGCACAGATACGCAGTATTTT. It translates to CASSQEFGTGGSHSTDTQYF.

This clonotype was found a few times. The size of this beta chain means little, since it is a stray read in a library made for alpha chains. The chain couples TRBV6-5 to TRBJ1-1; D not resolved. V was trimmed by 6 bases and J by 3 bases, leaving 14 bases between them. The germline CDR1 and CDR2 sequences are MNHEY and SVGAGI. The CDR3 is 14 residues long. CDR3 nucleotides: TGTGCCAGCAGCGCTGTCCCACGGGACACTGAAGCTTTCTTT. This translates into CASSAVPRDTEAFF.

There are many counts of this clonotype. A library prepared for alpha chains yielded this beta chain as an off-target read; its size is of little meaning. The chain has TRBV28 and TRBJ1-2; 8 nucleotides match TRBD1. Germline V CDR1 and CDR2: MDHEN, SYDVKM. V gave up 1 base and J gave up 2 bases; unmatched junction bases: 3. The length of the CDR3 is 15 residues. CDR3 coding DNA: TGTGCCAGCAGTTTATCCGACAGGGGAAACTATGGCTACACCTTC. Amino acid sequence: CASSLSDRGNYGYTF.

A word on this clonotype: This beta chain is a stray sequence in a library constructed for alpha chains; its clone size is not meaningful. The V call is TRBV3-1, the J call TRBJ2-7; 9 bases agree with TRBD2. V lost 1 base to trimming and J lost 4 bases; unmatched junction nucleotides: 5. The germline V gene has CDR1 LGHDT and CDR2 YNNKEL (reference sequence). CDR3 size: 15 residues. The CDR3 protein is CASSQGSSGGYEQYF. CDR3 coding DNA: TGTGCCAGCAGCCAAGGTAGTAGCGGGGGTTACGAGCAGTACTTC.

This clonotype was observed a few times. The library was built for alpha chains, so this beta chain is an off-target read and its size means little. The chain has TRBV20-1 and TRBJ2-3; D is undetermined. Trimming cost V 6 bases and J 4 bases, with 14 bases left between them. This CDR3 is built from 13 residues. From germline, CDR1 is DFQATT and CDR2 SNEGSKA (reference sequence). The CDR3: CSAVRVSADTQYF. CDR3 nucleotide sequence: TGCAGTGCCGTTAGGGTGTCCGCAGATACGCAGTATTTT.

This clonotype was recorded many times. For a library built for alpha chains, this beta chain is a stray read; little rests on its size. The chain is built from TRBV6-1 and TRBJ2-3; 8 positions match TRBD2. CDR1 and CDR2 (germline): MNHNS, SASEGT. This CDR3 has 17 amino acids. With 1 base clipped from V and 1 base from J, the junction kept 7 bases outside the gene matches. The CDR3: CASSEVVAGSGTDTQYF. The CDR3 nucleotides read TGTGCCAGCAGTGAAGTTGTAGCGGGGTCGGGCACAGATACGCAGTATTTT.

This clonotype was seen only once. This beta chain lies outside the target of a library built for alpha chains; its clone size means little. This sequence joins TRBV9 and TRBJ2-5, with D possibly matching TRBD1 (6 bases). The CDR3 has 13 amino acids. Germline lookup yields CDR1 SGDLS and CDR2 YYNGEE. V shed 3 bases and J shed 3 bases, with 9 bases lying between them. CDR3 residues: CASSAGDKETQYF. The DNA for the CDR3 is TGTGCCAGCAGCGCAGGGGACAAAGAGACCCAGTACTTC.

The table lists this clonotype with a few counts. This beta chain is off target for a library built for alpha chains, so its abundance means little. The V and J genes are TRBV3-1 and TRBJ1-4; D remains unclear. Germline CDR1 LGHDT, CDR2 YNNKEL (reference sequence). There are 13 residues in the CDR3. The V end lost 6 bases, the J end lost 8 bases, and 13 bases lay between the germline ends. CDR3 in amino acids: CASRRGNQEKLFF. CDR3 DNA: TGTGCCAGCAGGCGGGGAAACCAAGAAAAACTGTTTTTT.

This clonotype was seen repeatedly, ten times or more. This beta chain is a stray read from a library made for alpha chains; its abundance is not meaningful. CDR3 sequence: CSANNRGQNEQFF. In DNA, the CDR3 is TGCAGTGCCAATAACAGGGGGCAGAATGAGCAGTTCTTC. The V and J genes are TRBV20-1 and TRBJ2-1, with TRBD1 matching 9 bases. Germline trimming cut 6 bases from V and 7 bases from J; bases unmatched to any gene: 7. Germline CDR1 is DFQATT and CDR2 is SNEGSKA (reference sequence). The CDR3 contains 13 residues.

Of note for this clonotype: For a library built for alpha chains, this beta chain is a stray read; little rests on its size. The J gene is TRBJ1-1, the V gene TRBV27; D is perhaps TRBD1 (5 bases). The CDR3 consists of 16 residues. Germline CDR1 reads MNHEY; CDR2 reads SMNVEV (reference sequence). V lost 1 base and J 0 bases, leaving 12 bases between the germline ends. The CDR3 bases are TGTGCCAGCAGTTTATGGGGGGACGTGATGAACACTGAAGCTTTCTTT. Its protein product is CASSLWGDVMNTEAFF.

This clonotype has more than one count but fewer than ten. This beta chain is an off-target read within a library intended for alpha chains, so its frequency means little. The genes are TRBV5-4 and TRBJ2-3, with D tentatively TRBD2 (6 bases). This CDR3 contains 16 residues. The ends were cut back, 4 bases at V and 4 bases at J, with 19 bases in the middle. The germline V gene has CDR1 SGHNT and CDR2 YYREEE (reference sequence). The CDR3 DNA sequence: TGTGCCAGCAGCGTGGGACTGGGTCCGGGCTCAGATACGCAGTATTTT. Its protein product is CASSVGLGPGSDTQYF.